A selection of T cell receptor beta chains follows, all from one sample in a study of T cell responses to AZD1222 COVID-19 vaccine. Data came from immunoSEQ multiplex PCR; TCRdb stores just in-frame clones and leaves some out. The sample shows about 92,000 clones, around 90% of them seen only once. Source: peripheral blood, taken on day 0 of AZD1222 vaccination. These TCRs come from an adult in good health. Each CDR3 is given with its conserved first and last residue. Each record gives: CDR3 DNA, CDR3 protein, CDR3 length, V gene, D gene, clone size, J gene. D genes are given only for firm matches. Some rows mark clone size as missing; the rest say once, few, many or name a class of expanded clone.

TGCGCCAGCAGCTTTAAGTCCGGGGCCTACAATGAGCAGTTCTTC CASSFKSGAYNEQFF 15 TRBV4-3 - - TRBJ2-1
TGTGCCAGCAGCCAAGAAAATCGAGTGGAAGCTTTCTTT CASSQENRVEAFF 13 TRBV3-1/TRBV3-2 - - TRBJ1-1
TGTGCCAGCAGCTTGTCAACCGGGACAGGAGCCTCCTATAATTCACCCCTCCACTTT CASSLSTGTGASYNSPLHF 19 TRBV5-6 TRBD1 - TRBJ1-6
TGTGCCAGCTCACCCTCGACAGGGGAATCACCCCTCCACTTT CASSPSTGESPLHF 14 TRBV18 TRBD1 once TRBJ1-6
TGTGCCAGCACAACACGAGGCCACTATGGCTACACCTTC CASTTRGHYGYTF 13 TRBV12-3/TRBV12-4 - - TRBJ1-2
TGTGCCAGCTCTCACGGGGTTAATTCACCCCTCCACTTT CASSHGVNSPLHF 13 TRBV3-1/TRBV3-2 - - TRBJ1-6
TGCGCCAGCAGCTTGGGGGAGGCTCGCGCTGAAGCTTTCTTT CASSLGEARAEAFF 14 TRBV5-1 - - TRBJ1-1
TGTGCCAGCAACTCAAGGGACTACGAGCAGTACTTC CASNSRDYEQYF 12 TRBV12-3/TRBV12-4 - - TRBJ2-7
TGTGCCAGCAGCCAAACAGCGGGTTCCACCGGGGAGCTGTTTTTT CASSQTAGSTGELFF 15 TRBV3-1/TRBV3-2 - few TRBJ2-2
TGCGCCAGCAGCTTGGAGGGCAGGGGAGAGGTAGATACGCAGTATTTT CASSLEGRGEVDTQYF 16 TRBV5-1 - - TRBJ2-3
TGCGCCAGCAGCTTGTTCCGGGGTGAGGCCGGGGAGCTGTTTTTT CASSLFRGEAGELFF 15 TRBV5-1 - - TRBJ2-2
TGTGCCAGCTGGGACAGGTATCAGCCCCAGCATTTT CASWDRYQPQHF 12 TRBV6-5 TRBD1 - TRBJ1-5
TGCGCCAGCAGCTTGGGGGACGCCGCGAACACCGGGGAGCTGTTTTTT CASSLGDAANTGELFF 16 TRBV5-1 - - TRBJ2-2
TGTGCCAGCAGCTTACGATCCGGGACAGGGGGCTTAAACTATGGCTACACCTTC CASSLRSGTGGLNYGYTF 18 TRBV7-6 TRBD1 - TRBJ1-2
TGTGCCAGCAGCTTACCCGTTACAGGGCTCACTGAAGCTTTCTTT CASSLPVTGLTEAFF 15 TRBV7-2 - - TRBJ1-1
TGCGCCAGCCTGGGCCCCACAGGGACGGAAGGCTACACCTTC CASLGPTGTEGYTF 14 TRBV10-1 - - TRBJ1-2
TGTGCCAGTAGTAACCCAAAGACAGGAGGAGAAGGCTACACCTTC CASSNPKTGGEGYTF 15 TRBV19 - - TRBJ1-2
TGTGCCAGCATTGATTCGAGCTCCTACAATGAGCAGTTCTTC CASIDSSSYNEQFF 14 TRBV28 - - TRBJ2-1
TGCGCCAGCAGCCTACAGGCAGGGGGCTTCACAGATACGCAGTATTTT CASSLQAGGFTDTQYF 16 TRBV5-1 TRBD1 once TRBJ2-3
TGCAGCGGGGTCCGGGACAGCTACGAGCAGTACTTC CSGVRDSYEQYF 12 TRBV29-1 TRBD1 - TRBJ2-7
TGTGCCAGTAGGGACCCGGGACTGAGTGAAAAACTGTTTTTT CASRDPGLSEKLFF 14 TRBV19 - once TRBJ1-4
TGTGCCAGCAGCTGGGGACAGGGGGTCAATGAGCAGTTCTTC CASSWGQGVNEQFF 14 TRBV11-1 TRBD1 - TRBJ2-1
TGCAGCGTTCTAGCGGGAGTAGTTTCAGATACGCAGTATTTT CSVLAGVVSDTQYF 14 TRBV29-1 TRBD2 - TRBJ2-3
TGTGCCAGCAGTTCGGGCCAGTTAGGTTTCAATGAGCAGTTCTTC CASSSGQLGFNEQFF 15 TRBV28 - - TRBJ2-1
TGCAGCGCCTCCCGGGACAGGGGTAATGAAAAACTGTTTTTT CSASRDRGNEKLFF 14 TRBV29-1 TRBD1 - TRBJ1-4
TGTGCCATCCGCGGGGAGGGATCACAACAGCCCCAGCATTTT CAIRGEGSQQPQHF 14 TRBV10-3 - - TRBJ1-5
TGTGCCAGCAGTTGGGGGACAGATTACAATCAGCCCCAGCATTTT CASSWGTDYNQPQHF 15 TRBV28 TRBD1 - TRBJ1-5
TGTGCCAGCAGCGATGCCGGGACAGGTGCCTACGAGCAGTACTTC CASSDAGTGAYEQYF 15 TRBV6-5 TRBD1 once TRBJ2-7
TGTGCCAGCAGTTACTCGCACACTGAAGCTTTCTTT CASSYSHTEAFF 12 TRBV6-5 - - TRBJ1-1
TGCGCCAGCAGCCCCCGGGGGGTACAAGAGACCCAGTACTTC CASSPRGVQETQYF 14 TRBV5-1 TRBD2 - TRBJ2-5
TGTGCCAGCAGGTCCGGATGGGGGCAGGGCGGGCACACTGAAGCTTTCTTT CASRSGWGQGGHTEAFF 17 TRBV7-2 - once TRBJ1-1
TGCGCCAGCAGCTTAGGACGTCAGGACGATACGCAGTATTTT CASSLGRQDDTQYF 14 TRBV5-1 - - TRBJ2-3
TGTGCCAGCACCGATGGTAGCCTCCAAGAGACCCAGTACTTC CASTDGSLQETQYF 14 TRBV28 - - TRBJ2-5
TGTGCCAGCAGTGATTCCAGCGGGGGCTCCAGTAGCACAGATACGCAGTATTTT CASSDSSGGSSSTDTQYF 18 TRBV25-1 TRBD2 - TRBJ2-3
TGTGCCAGCAGGGAAAACAGTGAGCAGTTCTTC CASRENSEQFF 11 TRBV2 - - TRBJ2-1
TGTGCCAGCAGTTATAGAGCGGATCGAGGAGATTCACCCCTCCACTTT CASSYRADRGDSPLHF 16 TRBV6-5 - - TRBJ1-6
TGTGCCAGCAGCCCGGGGGACAGGATCGACAACGTCCTGACTTTC CASSPGDRIDNVLTF 15 TRBV3-1/TRBV3-2 TRBD1 - TRBJ2-6
TGCGCCAGCAGCTTGGCATTCGAGACCCAGTACTTC CASSLAFETQYF 12 TRBV5-1 - - TRBJ2-5
TGTGCCAGCAAAACAGGGGGTCGGGACGAGCAGTACTTC CASKTGGRDEQYF 13 TRBV6-5 TRBD1 - TRBJ2-7
TGTGCCAGCAGTTTGAACAGGGGAGACACTGAAGCTTTCTTT CASSLNRGDTEAFF 14 TRBV27 TRBD1 - TRBJ1-1
TGTGCCAGCACGGGGTGGAACACTGAAGCTTTCTTT CASTGWNTEAFF 12 TRBV6-5 - few TRBJ1-1
TGTGCCAGCAGCCCGGAGGTCGGCGGCTACACCTTC CASSPEVGGYTF 12 TRBV7-9 - few TRBJ1-2
TGTGCCAGCAGCCCCCCGACAGGACTAGCGGGGGGAGAGACCCAGTACTTC CASSPPTGLAGGETQYF 17 TRBV7-9 TRBD2 - TRBJ2-5
TGTGCCAGCAGTAAACAGGGAACCGGAACCGGGGAGCTGTTTTTT CASSKQGTGTGELFF 15 TRBV9 - - TRBJ2-2
TGCAGCGTTGAGCGGGGGGGGCAATGGACAGATACGCAGTATTTT CSVERGGQWTDTQYF 15 TRBV29-1 TRBD2 - TRBJ2-3
TGTGCCAGCAGCAAATCCTTGGTGGGGACAGGAGACTATGGCTACACCTTC CASSKSLVGTGDYGYTF 17 TRBV21-1 - - TRBJ1-2
TGTGCCAGCAGCCAGGGAGCGGACAGGGCGGCTGGCTACACCTTC CASSQGADRAAGYTF 15 TRBV3-1/TRBV3-2 TRBD1 - TRBJ1-2
TGTGCCAGTAGTATACAGGGAGGGTACCAAGAGACCCAGTACTTC CASSIQGGYQETQYF 15 TRBV19 TRBD2 - TRBJ2-5